Listed here is a single T cell receptor (beta chain). The data are from a study of blood T cell repertoires in COVID-19. Study at large: Italy, Spain and the United States were the sources of the convalescent and acute COVID-19 samples. PBMCs, B-cell-depleted T cells, or T cells were the source of the cDNA or gDNA that made up the material.

V lost 5 bases, J lost 5 bases, and 9 bases stayed unmatched. This CDR3 region has 16 residues. Germline V CDR1 and CDR2: MNHEY, SMNVEV (reference sequence). Source study methods: Amplification with reference gene primers provided the estimates of nucleated cell counts. The data were produced by immunoSEQ multiplex PCR, yet TCRdb's version contains in-frame clones alone and is incomplete. V and J calls and clone size follow that table, whereas D and trimming were derived from the DNA. The data contain under 200,000 clones, around 90% of them singletons. The V and J genes are TRBV27 and TRBJ2-3; TRBD1 matches 11 bases. The sequenced sample consisted of peripheral blood. The sequence derives from a man aged 55 to 69 with active or convalescent COVID-19. This CDR3 is CASSNGQGAGGDTQYF. CDR3 DNA: TGTGCCAGCAGTAATGGACAGGGGGCAGGGGGAGATACGCAGTATTTT.